Sequencing of this T cell receptor (beta chain) was carried out in a study of beta chain features in type 1 diabetes. Study-wide findings and caveats: Short templates might get an advantage during PCR, and this would be equal in patients and controls. For Type 1 diabetes patients, all four CD4+ subsets carried TCRB CDR3s that were moderately but significantly shorter.

As every portion of the isolated RNA was reverse transcribed, the sequencing read expressed TCRB transcripts. TCRdb's table, derived via immunoSEQ multiplex PCR, lists solely in-frame clones and lacks some. This table has 300,000 to 450,000 clones, around 12% appearing once. CD4+ cells of the naive, central memory, regulatory and stem cell-like memory types were sorted via CD45RO/CCR7/CD25/CD127/CD95/CD27. This clone appeared a few times. What it recognizes is unknown. The TCR sequence derives from a woman aged 18-29 years with type 1 diabetes. The sequenced sample consisted of naive CD4+ T cells from blood.

The CDR3 sequence: CASSPPGILTDTQYF. The CDR3 region has the DNA TGTGCCAGCAGCCCACCGGGAATCCTCACAGATACGCAGTATTTT. This chain links TRBV9 with TRBJ2-3; a possible D gene is TRBD2 (5 bases). Trimming shortened V by 4 bases and J by 2 bases, and 14 bases separated the two germline ends. The CDR3 loop spans 15 amino acids. Germline-derived CDR1 and CDR2 are SGDLS and YYNGEE.